The clone carrying this TCR beta chain was seen a few times. Its antigen is undetermined. This sample stems from a study of naive and memory T cell subsets. The study, taken as a whole, reports: Possibly reflecting memory cells re-expressing CD45RA, a few larger clonotypes occurred in naive repertoires, especially CD8. The power law exponent of TCR abundance differed between naive and memory cells.

Cells stained for CD3, CD4, CD8, CD45RA and CD27 were sorted into four subsets. An equimolar mix of two oligonucleotides served as the beta constant-region primer for TRBC1 and TRBC2. The ligated cDNA underwent four PCR rounds using SP2 and nested alpha and beta constant-region primers. TCRdb used MiXCR to reprocess the UMI-ligation and nested PCR reads, holding one entry per CDR3 protein. The table shows over 80,000 distinct CDR3 sequences, with 11% occurring only once. Germline-derived CDR1 and CDR2 are SEHNR and FQNEAQ (reference sequence). This CDR3 contains 16 residues. V dropped 8 bases and J dropped 7 bases, with 24 bases sitting between them.

The chain joins TRBV7-9 to TRBJ2-1; a possible D gene is TRBD2 (6 bases). The sequencing sample was made of naive CD4+ T cells from blood. This sequence originates from a human donor in good health. CDR3 coding DNA: TGTGCCAGCGGATCTTTCTCTGGCGGGATCGAGAATGAGCAGTTCTTC. Translation: CASGSFSGGIENEQFF.